A single sample is the source of the 17 T cell receptor beta chains below, sequenced in a study of T cells in Graves' hyperthyroidism and ophthalmopathy (dated by TCRdb to the late 2010s). Library preparation used multiplex PCR. The run used an Illumina HiSeq 2000. The TCR beta CDR3 regions were amplified from the RNA transcripts. For the first round of RT-PCR on the TCR CDR3, the HTBI primer set was used together with the Qiagen OneStep RT-PCR kit. The raw public data were reprocessed by TCRdb itself: fastp quality trimming at Q25, MiXCR clonotype calling, in-frame beta chains only. Under each unique CDR3 protein, matching rows form one entry showing the most common genes and DNA. The sample yields 300,000 to 450,000 distinct CDR3 sequences; approximately 15% were counted once. 25% to 35% of the sample lies in the top ten. What was sequenced was blood. These receptors all stem from a woman between 18 and 29 years old with Graves' hyperthyroidism that later progressed to Graves' ophthalmopathy.

V is TRBV24-1 and J is TRBJ2-7, with 13 bases lining up with TRBD2. Trimming at V came to 4 bases and at J to 5 bases, leaving 10 bases not matched to a gene. CDR1 and CDR2 (germline): KGHDR, SFDVKD. The CDR3 sequence is 17 residues long. CDR3 nucleotide sequence: TGTGCCACCAGTGACTCTTCGACTAGCGGGAGGTTCGACGAGCAGTACTTC. Translated: CATSDSSTSGRFDEQYF.

This clonotype came up a few times. This rearrangement joins TRBV5-6 to TRBJ2-6; D call uncertain. V lost 0 bases, J lost 0 bases, and 7 bases lay in between. The germline CDR1 and CDR2 sequences are SGHDT and YYEEEE. The CDR3 contains 16 residues. CDR3 amino acids: CASSLAPTSGANVLTF. In DNA form, the CDR3 reads TGTGCCAGCAGCTTGGCGCCCACCTCTGGGGCCAACGTCCTGACTTTC.

The chain recombines TRBV24-1 with TRBJ2-1, with D hard to call. The CDR3 length is 16 residues. V dropped 4 bases and J dropped 0 bases, with 12 bases sitting between them. Germline V gene sequence: CDR1 KGHDR, CDR2 SFDVKD. DNA for the CDR3: TGTGCCACCAGTGACCACCGGCCGAGCTCCTACAATGAGCAGTTCTTC. The encoded protein is CATSDHRPSSYNEQFF.

The chain combines TRBV24-1 with TRBJ2-5, with TRBD2 matching over 11 bases. The V segment lost 4 bases and the J segment 5 bases; nucleotides outside the gene matches: 11. This CDR3 comprises 17 residues. CDR1 and CDR2 from the germline V gene are KGHDR and SFDVKD. CDR3 sequence (DNA): TGTGCCACCAGTGAGGGGGGGACTAGCGGAGACGAGGAGACCCAGTACTTC. Its translation is CATSEGGTSGDEETQYF.

At least ten counts were recorded for this clonotype. The V gene is TRBV7-2, the J gene TRBJ2-7, with D possibly being TRBD1 or TRBD2 (6 bases each). From germline, CDR1 is SGHTA and CDR2 FQGNSA. The ends were cut back, 1 base at V and 4 bases at J, with 20 bases in the middle. CDR3 length equals 17 residues. In DNA, the CDR3 is TGTGCCAGCAGCTTAGAAGGGGGGCAGGGCGATATGTACGAGCAGTACTTC. Encoded protein: CASSLEGGQGDMYEQYF. Filled out from reference TRBV7-2 and TRBJ2-7, the complete variable domain reads GAGVSQSPSNKVTEKGKDVELRCDPISGHTALYWYRQSLGQGLEFLIYFQGNSAPDKSGLPSDRFSAERTGGSVSTLTIQRTQQEDSAVYLCASSLEGGQGDMYEQYFGPGTRLTVT.

In its sample, this clonotype was seen a few times. V and J are TRBV19 and TRBJ2-7; 9 positions match TRBD1. Germline V gene sequence: CDR1 LNHDA, CDR2 SQIVND (reference sequence). V was pared by 4 bases and J by 6 bases, with 10 bases of the junction left unmatched. CDR3 length: 15 amino acids. The CDR3 loop reads CASSTFSGQGSEQYF. The CDR3, as DNA: TGTGCCAGTAGTACCTTCTCAGGACAGGGGTCCGAGCAGTACTTC.

Ten or more counts support this clonotype. The gene calls are TRBV20-1 and TRBJ2-3, with D possibly TRBD2 on 6 matching bases. Per germline, CDR1 DFQATT and CDR2 SNEGSKA (reference sequence). There are 12 residues in the CDR3. V was pared by 2 bases and J by 6 bases, with 9 bases between. CDR3 in amino acids: CSARQSGDTQYF. In DNA form, the CDR3 reads TGCAGTGCTAGACAGAGCGGGGATACGCAGTATTTT.

This clonotype occurred many times. The chain links TRBV15 to TRBJ2-3, with TRBD2 as a possible D gene (6 bases). V lost 2 bases and J 5 bases, leaving 17 bases between the germline ends. The CDR3 has 16 amino acids. Germline V lookup: CDR1 LNHNV, CDR2 YYDKDF (reference sequence). CDR3 sequence (DNA): TGTGCCACCAGCAGACCGATGGCGGGAAGAGGAGATACGCAGTATTTT. Amino acids: CATSRPMAGRGDTQYF.

The chain combines TRBV6-2 or TRBV6-3 with TRBJ2-7; maybe TRBD1 (6 bases). The CDR3 totals 14 residues. Germline assignment: CDR1 MNHEY and CDR2 SVGEGT. The V end was cut by 0 bases, the J end by 7 bases, with 13 bases between. The CDR3 loop is CASSYSSRGREQYF. CDR3 nucleotide sequence: TGTGCCAGCAGTTACTCAAGCAGGGGAAGGGAGCAGTACTTC.

Turning to this clonotype: A read error may be the cause here, since a much bigger clone is one base away. The rearrangement uses TRBV7-9 and TRBJ1-4, with D hard to call. The CDR3 has 14 residues. In germline, CDR1 is SEHNR, CDR2 FQNEAQ (reference sequence). V shed 2 bases and J shed 7 bases, with 11 bases lying between them. CDR3 sequence: CASSLNSPLEKLFF. The CDR3 nucleotides are TGTGCCAGCAGCTTAAACAGTCCCCTTGAAAAACTGTTTTTT.

The rearrangement uses TRBV28 and TRBJ1-1; no reliable D call. The CDR3 totals 15 residues. With 1 base removed from V and 3 bases from J, the gap between germline ends came to 12 bases. Germline V lookup: CDR1 MDHEN, CDR2 SYDVKM. For the CDR3, the DNA is TGTGCCAGCAGTTTATCGTTATCAGAGGACACTGAAGCTTTCTTT. Amino acids: CASSLSLSEDTEAFF.

This clonotype came up a few times. DNA for the CDR3: TGCGCCAGCAGTCCCGGGTATCCTTCTTACGCCCAAAGCTCCTACAATGAGCAGTTCTTC. Protein product: CASSPGYPSYAQSSYNEQFF. The chain is built from TRBV4-3 and TRBJ2-1, with D unclear. The CDR3 contains 20 residues. V was clipped by 6 bases and J by 0 bases, with 27 bases between them. Germline V CDR1 and CDR2: LGHNA, YSLEER.

Concerning this clonotype itself: The conserved phenylalanine or tryptophan is not found at the CDR3 terminus, so this likely reflects a read error. The rearrangement links TRBV28 to TRBJ1-1; TRBD1 is a possible D gene (6 bases). Germline lookup yields CDR1 MDHEN and CDR2 SYDVKM. This CDR3 region has 16 residues. V was cut by 6 bases and J by 1 base, with 18 bases left in between. The CDR3 is CASSLPGGTKNTEAFL. In DNA, the CDR3 is TGTGCCAGCAGCCTCCCCGGCGGGACAAAGAACACTGAAGCTTTCCTT.

This clonotype was seen at least ten times. The chain couples TRBV28 to TRBJ1-1; TRBD1 matches 8 bases. V shed 4 bases, J shed 2 bases, and the junction held 0 bases outside the gene matches. Per the germline V gene, CDR1 is MDHEN and CDR2 is SYDVKM. The CDR3 consists of 13 residues. The CDR3 region has the DNA TGTGCCAGCAGTTCAGGGGGCAACACTGAAGCTTTCTTT. Amino acid sequence: CASSSGGNTEAFF.

For this clonotype: This could be a read error, since a much larger clone is one nucleotide away. CDR3 sequence reads: CARSPPGPNYGYTF. For the CDR3, the DNA is TGTGCCCGCTCACCACCGGGCCCTAACTATGGCTACACCTTC. The V and J genes are TRBV18 and TRBJ1-2; D is ambiguous. Germline assignment: CDR1 KGHSH and CDR2 LQKENI. This CDR3 is 14 amino acids long.

This clonotype was picked up a small number of times. The chain recombines TRBV10-3 with TRBJ1-1; no clear D gene. The CDR3 spans 15 residues. Trimming removed 2 bases from V and 1 base from J, with 11 bases in between. The V gene's germline CDR1 is ENHRY and CDR2 SYGVKD. The CDR3 loop is CAISENWGGNTEAFF. CDR3 in DNA: TGTGCCATCAGTGAGAACTGGGGAGGGAACACTGAAGCTTTCTTT.

The chain employs TRBV7-9 and TRBJ2-1; maybe TRBD2 (5 bases). Trimming stripped 7 bases from V and 8 bases from J, with 21 bases between. Germline V gene lookup returns CDR1 SEHNR and CDR2 FQNEAQ (reference sequence). This CDR3 is built from 15 residues. This CDR3 is CASTHPLRPRDEQFF. As DNA, the CDR3 is TGTGCCAGCACTCACCCCCTGCGGCCGAGGGATGAGCAGTTCTTC.